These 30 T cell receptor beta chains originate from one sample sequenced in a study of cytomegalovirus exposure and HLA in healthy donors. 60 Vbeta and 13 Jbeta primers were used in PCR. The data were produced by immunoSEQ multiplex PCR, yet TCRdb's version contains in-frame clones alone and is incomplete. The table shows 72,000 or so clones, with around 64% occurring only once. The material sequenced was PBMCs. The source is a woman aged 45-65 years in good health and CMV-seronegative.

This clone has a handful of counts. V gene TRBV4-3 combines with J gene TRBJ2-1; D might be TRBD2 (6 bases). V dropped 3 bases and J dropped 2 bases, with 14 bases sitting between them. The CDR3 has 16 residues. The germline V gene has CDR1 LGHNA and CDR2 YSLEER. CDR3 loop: CASSQLAGYTYNEQFF. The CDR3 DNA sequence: TGCGCCAGCAGCCAGTTGGCGGGGTATACCTACAATGAGCAGTTCTTC.

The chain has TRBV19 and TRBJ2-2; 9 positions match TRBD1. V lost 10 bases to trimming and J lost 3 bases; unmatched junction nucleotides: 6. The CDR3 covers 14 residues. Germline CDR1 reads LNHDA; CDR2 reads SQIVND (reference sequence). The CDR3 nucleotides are TGTGCCACGTCGGGACAGGGCTACACCGGGGAGCTGTTTTTT. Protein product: CATSGQGYTGELFF.

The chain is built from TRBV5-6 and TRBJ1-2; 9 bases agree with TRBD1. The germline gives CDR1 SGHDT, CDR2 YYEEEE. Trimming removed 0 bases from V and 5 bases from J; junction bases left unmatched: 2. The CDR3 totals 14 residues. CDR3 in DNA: TGTGCCAGCAGCTTGGGGGGGACAGGGTATGGCTACACCTTC. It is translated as CASSLGGTGYGYTF.

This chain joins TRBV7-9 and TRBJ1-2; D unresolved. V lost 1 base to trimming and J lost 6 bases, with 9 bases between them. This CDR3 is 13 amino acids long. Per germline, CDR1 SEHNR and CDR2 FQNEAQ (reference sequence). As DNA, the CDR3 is TGTGCCAGCAGCTTAGACCCGAGGGATGGCTACACCTTC. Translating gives CASSLDPRDGYTF.

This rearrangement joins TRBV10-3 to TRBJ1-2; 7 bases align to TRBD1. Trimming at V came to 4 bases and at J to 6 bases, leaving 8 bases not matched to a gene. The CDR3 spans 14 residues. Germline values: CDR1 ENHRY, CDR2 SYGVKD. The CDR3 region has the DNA TGTGCCATCAGTGCCCTAACAGGGGTGGATGGCTACACCTTC. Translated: CAISALTGVDGYTF.

CDR3 region: CASSLSSRPGGNEQFF. CDR3 DNA sequence: TGTGCCAGCAGTTTATCGTCGCGGCCCGGGGGGAATGAGCAGTTCTTC. The V gene is TRBV27, the J gene TRBJ2-1; 7 bases are a match to TRBD2. The CDR3 consists of 16 residues. The ends lost 0 bases at V and 7 bases at J; junction bases unmatched: 9. CDR1 and CDR2 from the germline V gene are MNHEY and SMNVEV (reference sequence).

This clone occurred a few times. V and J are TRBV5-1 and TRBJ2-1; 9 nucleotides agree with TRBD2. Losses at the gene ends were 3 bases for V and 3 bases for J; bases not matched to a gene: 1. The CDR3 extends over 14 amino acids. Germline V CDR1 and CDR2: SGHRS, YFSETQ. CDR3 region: CASSSSGVYNEQFF. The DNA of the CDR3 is TGCGCCAGCAGCTCTAGCGGGGTCTACAATGAGCAGTTCTTC.

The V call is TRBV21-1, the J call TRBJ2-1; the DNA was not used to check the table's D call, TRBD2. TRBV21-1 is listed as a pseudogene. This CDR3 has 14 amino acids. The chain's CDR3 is CASSKTHWYNEQFF. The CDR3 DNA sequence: TGTGCCAGCAGCAAAACTCACTGGTACAATGAGCAGTTCTTC.

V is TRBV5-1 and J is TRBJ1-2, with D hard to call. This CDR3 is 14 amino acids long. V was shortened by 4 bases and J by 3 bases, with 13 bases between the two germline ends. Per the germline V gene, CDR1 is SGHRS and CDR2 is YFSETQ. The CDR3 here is CASSVRSYDYGYTF. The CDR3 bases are TGCGCCAGCAGCGTTAGATCCTACGACTATGGCTACACCTTC.

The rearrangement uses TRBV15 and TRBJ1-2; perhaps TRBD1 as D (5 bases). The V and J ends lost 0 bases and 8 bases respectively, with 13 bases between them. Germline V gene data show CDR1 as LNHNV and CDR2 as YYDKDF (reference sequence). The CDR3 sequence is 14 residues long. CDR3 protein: CATSRDRQGEGYTF. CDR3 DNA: TGTGCCACCAGCAGAGATCGTCAGGGCGAAGGCTACACCTTC. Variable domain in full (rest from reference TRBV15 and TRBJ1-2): DAMVIQNPRYQVTQFGKPVTLSCSQTLNHNVMYWYQQKSSQAPKLLFHYYDKDFNNEADTPDNFQSRRPNTSFCFLDIRSPGLGDTAMYLCATSRDRQGEGYTFGSGTRLTVV.

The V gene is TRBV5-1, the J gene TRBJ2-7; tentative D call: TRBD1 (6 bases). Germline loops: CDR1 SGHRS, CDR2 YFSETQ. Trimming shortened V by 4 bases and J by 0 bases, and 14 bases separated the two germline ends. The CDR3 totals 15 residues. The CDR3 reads CASSPQGPSSYEQYF. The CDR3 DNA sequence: TGCGCCAGCAGCCCCCAGGGGCCGAGCTCCTACGAGCAGTACTTC.

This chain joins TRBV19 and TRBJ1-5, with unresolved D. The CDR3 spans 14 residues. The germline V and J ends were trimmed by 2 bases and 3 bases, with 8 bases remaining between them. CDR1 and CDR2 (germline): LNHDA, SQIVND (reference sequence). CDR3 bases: TGTGCCAGTAGTATAACCGGGTACAATCAGCCCCAGCATTTT. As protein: CASSITGYNQPQHF.

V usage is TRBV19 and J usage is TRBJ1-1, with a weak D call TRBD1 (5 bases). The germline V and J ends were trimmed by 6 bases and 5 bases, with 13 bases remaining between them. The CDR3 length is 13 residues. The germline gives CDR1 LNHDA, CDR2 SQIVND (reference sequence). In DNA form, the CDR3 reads TGTGCCAGTAGATCAGGGAGGGGTACTGAAGCTTTCTTT. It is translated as CASRSGRGTEAFF.

The CDR3 nucleotides are TGTGCCAGCAGCGCTTGGATAATAACCGAGGACAACTCTGGGGCCAACGTCCTGACTTTC. It codes for CASSAWIITEDNSGANVLTF. The chain couples TRBV5-4 to TRBJ2-6; tentative D call: TRBD1 (5 bases). CDR1 is SGHNT and CDR2 is YYREEE in the germline V gene (reference sequence). V lost 4 bases to trimming and J lost 0 bases, with 23 bases between them. This CDR3 has 20 amino acids.

In DNA, the CDR3 is TGTGCCAGCAGCTATATAGCGGGAGCGGGCACCGGGGAGCTGTTTTTT. This translates into CASSYIAGAGTGELFF. The genes are TRBV7-8 and TRBJ2-2, with 9 bases aligning to TRBD2. This CDR3 spans 16 amino acids. CDR1 and CDR2 from the germline V gene are SGHVS and FQNEAQ. V shed 4 bases, J shed 4 bases, and the junction held 7 bases outside the gene matches. The full variable domain, its missing parts supplied by reference TRBV7-8 and TRBJ2-2, is GAGVSQSPRYKVAKRGQDVALRCDPISGHVSLFWYQQALGQGPEFLTYFQNEAQLDKSGLPSDRFFAERPEGSVSTLKIQRTQQEDSAVYLCASSYIAGAGTGELFFGEGSRLTVL.

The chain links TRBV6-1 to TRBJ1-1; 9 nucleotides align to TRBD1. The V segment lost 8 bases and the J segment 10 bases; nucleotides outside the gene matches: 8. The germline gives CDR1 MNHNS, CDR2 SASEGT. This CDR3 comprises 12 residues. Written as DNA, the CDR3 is TGTGCCAGCCATCGACAGGGGGTTGGAGCTTTCTTT. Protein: CASHRQGVGAFF.

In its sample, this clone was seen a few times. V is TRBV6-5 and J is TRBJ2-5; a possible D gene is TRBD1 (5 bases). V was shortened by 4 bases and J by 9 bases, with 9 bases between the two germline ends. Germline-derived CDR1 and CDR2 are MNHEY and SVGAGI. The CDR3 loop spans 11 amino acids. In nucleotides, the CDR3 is TGTGCCAGCAGTTCTCTAGGGGCCCAGTACTTC. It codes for CASSSLGAQYF.

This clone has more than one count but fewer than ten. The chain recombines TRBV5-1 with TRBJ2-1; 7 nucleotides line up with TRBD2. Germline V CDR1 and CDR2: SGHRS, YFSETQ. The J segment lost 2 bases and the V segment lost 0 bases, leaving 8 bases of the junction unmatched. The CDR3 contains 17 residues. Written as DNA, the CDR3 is TGCGCCAGCAGCTTGGCCCTGCTAGCGGACCCCTACAATGAGCAGTTCTTC. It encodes CASSLALLADPYNEQFF.

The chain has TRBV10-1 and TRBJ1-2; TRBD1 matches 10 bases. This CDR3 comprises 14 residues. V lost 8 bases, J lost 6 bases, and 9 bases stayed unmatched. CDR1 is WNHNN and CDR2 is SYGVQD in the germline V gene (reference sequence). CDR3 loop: CASPGQGEVNGYTF. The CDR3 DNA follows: TGCGCCAGCCCAGGACAGGGGGAGGTAAATGGCTACACCTTC.

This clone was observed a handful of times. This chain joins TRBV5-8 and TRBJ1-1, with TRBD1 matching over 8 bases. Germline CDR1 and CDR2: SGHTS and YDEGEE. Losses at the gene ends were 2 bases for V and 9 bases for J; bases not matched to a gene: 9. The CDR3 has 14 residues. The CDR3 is CASSFRDRRLKAFF. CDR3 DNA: TGTGCCAGCAGCTTCCGGGACAGGAGATTGAAAGCTTTCTTT. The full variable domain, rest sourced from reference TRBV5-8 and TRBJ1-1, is EAGVTQSPTHLIKTRGQQATLRCSPISGHTSVYWYQQALGLGLQFLLWYDEGEERNRGNFPPRFSGRQFPNYSSELNVNALELEDSALYLCASSFRDRRLKAFFGQGTRLTVV.

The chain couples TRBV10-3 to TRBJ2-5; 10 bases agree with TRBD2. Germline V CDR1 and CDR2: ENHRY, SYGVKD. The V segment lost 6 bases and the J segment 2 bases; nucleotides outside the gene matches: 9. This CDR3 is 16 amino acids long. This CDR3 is CAISDALTSGQETQYF. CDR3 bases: TGTGCCATCAGCGACGCGCTGACTAGCGGGCAAGAGACCCAGTACTTC.

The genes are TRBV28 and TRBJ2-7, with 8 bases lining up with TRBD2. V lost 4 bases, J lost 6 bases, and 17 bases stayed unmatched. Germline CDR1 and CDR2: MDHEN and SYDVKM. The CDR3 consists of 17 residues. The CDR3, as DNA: TGTGCCAGCAGTTGGGCCAGTTCAAGCGGGAGATTCGGCGAGCAGTACTTC. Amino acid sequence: CASSWASSSGRFGEQYF.

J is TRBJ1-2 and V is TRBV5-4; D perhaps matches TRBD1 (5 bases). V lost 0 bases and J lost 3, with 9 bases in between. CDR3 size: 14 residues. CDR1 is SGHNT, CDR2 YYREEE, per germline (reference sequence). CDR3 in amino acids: CASSLVGDYYGYTF. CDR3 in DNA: TGTGCCAGCAGCTTGGTAGGGGATTACTATGGCTACACCTTC.

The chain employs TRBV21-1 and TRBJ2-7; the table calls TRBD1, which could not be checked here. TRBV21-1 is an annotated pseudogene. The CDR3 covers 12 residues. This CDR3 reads CASSYRGNEQYF. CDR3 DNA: TGTGCCAGCAGTTACAGGGGGAACGAGCAGTACTTC.

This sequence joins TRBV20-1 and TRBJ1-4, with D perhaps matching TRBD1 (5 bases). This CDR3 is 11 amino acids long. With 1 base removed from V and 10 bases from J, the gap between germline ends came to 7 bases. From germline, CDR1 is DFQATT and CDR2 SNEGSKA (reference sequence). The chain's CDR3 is CSARGGGKLFF. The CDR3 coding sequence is TGCAGTGCTAGAGGGGGGGGAAAACTGTTTTTT.

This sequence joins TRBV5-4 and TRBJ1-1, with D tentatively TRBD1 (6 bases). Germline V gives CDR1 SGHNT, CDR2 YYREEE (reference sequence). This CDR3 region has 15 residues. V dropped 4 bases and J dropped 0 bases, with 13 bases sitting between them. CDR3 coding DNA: TGTGCCAGCAGCCAAAAGGACAGATTGAACACTGAAGCTTTCTTT. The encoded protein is CASSQKDRLNTEAFF.

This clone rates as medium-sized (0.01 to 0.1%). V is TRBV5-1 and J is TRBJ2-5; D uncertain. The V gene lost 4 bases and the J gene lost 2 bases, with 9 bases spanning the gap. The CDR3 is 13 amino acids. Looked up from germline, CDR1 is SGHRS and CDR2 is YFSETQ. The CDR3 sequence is CASSAGAQETQYF. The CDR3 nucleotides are TGCGCCAGCAGCGCAGGCGCACAAGAGACCCAGTACTTC.

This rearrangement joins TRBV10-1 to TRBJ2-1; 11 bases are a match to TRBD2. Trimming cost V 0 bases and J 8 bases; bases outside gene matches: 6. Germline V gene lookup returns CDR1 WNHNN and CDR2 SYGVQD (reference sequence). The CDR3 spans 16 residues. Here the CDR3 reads CASSESSGRVADEQFF. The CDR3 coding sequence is TGCGCCAGCAGTGAGTCTAGCGGGAGGGTGGCCGATGAGCAGTTCTTC.

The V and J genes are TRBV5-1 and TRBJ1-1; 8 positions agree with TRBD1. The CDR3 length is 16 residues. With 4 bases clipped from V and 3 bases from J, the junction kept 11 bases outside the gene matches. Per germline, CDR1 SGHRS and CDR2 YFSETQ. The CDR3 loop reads CASSPNRGVRHTEAFF. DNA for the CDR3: TGCGCCAGCAGCCCTAACAGGGGGGTCCGTCACACTGAAGCTTTCTTT.

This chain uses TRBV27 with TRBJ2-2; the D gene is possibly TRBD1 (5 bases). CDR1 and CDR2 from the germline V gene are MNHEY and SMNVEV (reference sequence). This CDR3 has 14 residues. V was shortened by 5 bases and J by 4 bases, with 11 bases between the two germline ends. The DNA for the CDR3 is TGTGCCAGCAGTGGGGCATCCTTCACCGGGGAGCTGTTTTTT. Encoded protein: CASSGASFTGELFF.